These 5 T cell receptor beta chains originate from one sample sequenced in a study of T cell clonality in common variable immunodeficiency. Data came from immunoSEQ multiplex PCR; TCRdb stores just in-frame clones and leaves some out. The sample was found to contain tens of thousands of clones, and every one recurs. What was sequenced was peripheral blood mononuclear cells. The receptors shown here come from a person between 18 and 75 years old in good health.

The covered CDR3 bases are TGTGCCAGCAGCAACCCGGACACCTCAAGCTCCTACAATGAG. It codes for CASSNPDTSSSYNE. The CDR3, in full, reads CASSNPDTSSSYNEQFF. The V gene is TRBV7-3, the J gene TRBJ2-1; D perhaps matches TRBD1 (5 bases). The read terminates 3 residues ahead of where the CDR3 ends, so the germline J gene completes it. V was trimmed by 5 bases and J by 0 bases, leaving 17 bases between them. Germline-derived CDR1 and CDR2 are SGHTA and FQGTGA. The CDR3 covers 17 residues.

This clone was seen more than once but under ten times. The sequenced part of the CDR3 DNA is TGTGCCAGTAGTATTGGGCCCACAGGGAACACTGAA. Protein product: CASSIGPTGNTE. The entire CDR3 protein is CASSIGPTGNTEAFF. The V gene is TRBV19, the J gene TRBJ1-1, with D perhaps matching TRBD1 (5 bases). The CDR3 goes on 3 residues after the read ends, and that part is filled in from the germline J gene. The CDR3 loop spans 15 amino acids. In germline, CDR1 is LNHDA, CDR2 SQIVND (reference sequence). Trimming shortened V by 3 bases and J by 1 base, and 12 bases separated the two germline ends. The variable domain in full, completed from reference TRBV19 and TRBJ1-1, reads DGGITQSPKYLFRKEGQNVTLSCEQNLNHDAMYWYRQDPGQGLRLIYYSQIVNDFQKGDIAEGYSVSREKKESFPLTVTSAQKNPTAFYLCASSIGPTGNTEAFFGQGTRLTVV.

This clone was detected many times. Read data end 3 residues before the CDR3 end; the end is taken from the germline J gene. The V gene is TRBV14, the J gene TRBJ1-5; unclear D gene. CDR1 and CDR2 (germline): SGHDN, FVKESK. Trimming left V 7 bases short and J 1 base short, with 17 bases between. The CDR3 sequence is 16 residues long. This chain's CDR3 is CASKKERVLSNQPQHF. Incomplete CDR3 DNA: TGTGCCAGCAAGAAGGAAAGGGTTTTGAGCAATCAGCCC.

This clone was seen many times. The CDR3 is cut off 3 residues early in the read; its end comes from the germline J gene. V and J are TRBV5-1 and TRBJ2-5, with D tentatively TRBD1 (6 bases). Germline CDR1 and CDR2: SGHRS and YFSETQ. The CDR3 is made up of 13 amino acids. The ends were cut back, 4 bases at V and 1 base at J, with 8 bases in the middle. The CDR3 protein is CASSRDTQETQYF. CDR3 DNA, as far as it was read: TGCGCCAGCAGCAGGGACACCCAAGAGACC. Together with reference TRBV5-1 and TRBJ2-5, the CDR3 gives the full variable domain: KAGVTQTPRYLIKTRGQQVTLSCSPISGHRSVSWYQQTPGQGLQFLFEYFSETQRNKGNFPGRFSGRQFSNSRSEMNVSTLELGDSALYLCASSRDTQETQYFGPGTRLLVL.

Many counts were recorded for this clone. The read gets to within 3 residues of the CDR3 end, and the germline J gene fills in the rest. The chain has TRBV19 and TRBJ2-2; possible D gene TRBD1, 5 bases. CDR3 length: 15 amino acids. Germline CDR1 reads LNHDA; CDR2 reads SQIVND (reference sequence). V was trimmed by 10 bases and J by 5 bases, leaving 20 bases between them. CDR3 sequence: CATQSARAGTGELFF. The covered CDR3 bases are TGTGCCACCCAATCGGCCAGGGCCGGGACCGGGGAG.